This T cell receptor beta chain is drawn from a study of T cells expressing NK-cell markers. Study details: Obtained from sorted CD3+CD56+NKG2C+, CD3+CD56+NKG2C- and CD3+CD56-NKG2C+ T cells were the TCR beta repertoires. Most of the eight sequenced donors were classified as HCMV-seropositive, and one was classified as seronegative. General study results and limits: About 6 donors had dominant NKG2C+ clonotypes that comprised about 1.0-7.0% of their CD8+ T cells. Several donors' CD3+CD56-NKG2C+ cells were dominated by the same clonotypes.

TCRdb reanalyzed the 5' RACE reads, giving one entry per CDR3 protein sequence and no DNA. This listing includes 200,000 to 300,000 distinct CDR3 sequences. This CDR3 is built from 13 residues. Germline lookup yields CDR1 DFQATT and CDR2 SNEGSKA (reference sequence). To note about this clonotype: The antigen remains unidentified.

The chain is built from TRBV20-1 and TRBJ1-1; TCRdb names TRBD1, which stays unverified in the absence of DNA. Material: blood T cells: a sorted CD56 or NKG2C T cell subset, CD4+ or CD8+ T cells, or bulk PBMC T cells (not recorded which). The sequence was obtained from a woman between 18 and 75 years old in good health. The chain's CDR3 is CSAPPGQRTEAFF.